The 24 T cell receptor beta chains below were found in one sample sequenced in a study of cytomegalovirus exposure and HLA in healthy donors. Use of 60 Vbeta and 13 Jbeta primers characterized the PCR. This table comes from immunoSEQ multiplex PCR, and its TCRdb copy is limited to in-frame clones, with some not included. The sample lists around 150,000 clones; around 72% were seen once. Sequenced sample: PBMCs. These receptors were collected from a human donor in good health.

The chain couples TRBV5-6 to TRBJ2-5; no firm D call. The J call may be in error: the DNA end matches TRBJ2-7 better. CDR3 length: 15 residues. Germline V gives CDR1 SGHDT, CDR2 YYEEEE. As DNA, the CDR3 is TGTGCCAGCAGCTTGGGAACGTGGAGCTCCTACGAGCAGTACTTC. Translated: CASSLGTWSSYEQYF.

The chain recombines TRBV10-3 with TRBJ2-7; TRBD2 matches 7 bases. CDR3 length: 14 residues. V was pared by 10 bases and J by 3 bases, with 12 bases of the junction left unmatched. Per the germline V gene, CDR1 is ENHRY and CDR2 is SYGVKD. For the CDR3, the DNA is TGTGCCACCCTGGACGGGACTACGTTCTACGAGCAGTACTTC. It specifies CATLDGTTFYEQYF.

The chain's CDR3 is CASSIDRQGAVYEQYF. For the CDR3, the DNA is TGTGCCAGTAGTATAGATCGACAGGGGGCGGTGTACGAGCAGTACTTC. V usage is TRBV19 and J usage is TRBJ2-7, with TRBD1 matching 10 bases. Germline CDR1 is LNHDA and CDR2 is SQIVND (reference sequence). V lost 0 bases to trimming and J lost 4 bases; unmatched junction nucleotides: 6. The CDR3 has 16 residues.

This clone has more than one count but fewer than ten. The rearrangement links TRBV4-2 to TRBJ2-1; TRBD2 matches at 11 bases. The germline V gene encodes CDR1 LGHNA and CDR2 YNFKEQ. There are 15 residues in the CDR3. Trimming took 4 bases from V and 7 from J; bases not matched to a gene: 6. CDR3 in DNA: TGTGCCAGCAGCCCCCGACTAGCGGGAAATAATGAGCAGTTCTTC. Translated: CASSPRLAGNNEQFF.

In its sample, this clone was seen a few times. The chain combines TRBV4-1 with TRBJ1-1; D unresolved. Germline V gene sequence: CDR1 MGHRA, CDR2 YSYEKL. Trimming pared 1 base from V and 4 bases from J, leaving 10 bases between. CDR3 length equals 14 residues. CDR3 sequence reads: CASSQAPGSTEAFF. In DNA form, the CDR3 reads TGCGCCAGCAGCCAAGCTCCGGGATCCACTGAAGCTTTCTTT.

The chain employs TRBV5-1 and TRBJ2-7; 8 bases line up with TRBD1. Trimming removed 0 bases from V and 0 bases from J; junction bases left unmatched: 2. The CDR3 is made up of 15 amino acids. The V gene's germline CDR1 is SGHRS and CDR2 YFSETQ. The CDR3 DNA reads TGCGCCAGCAGCTTGGCAACAGGGGGCTCCTACGAGCAGTACTTC. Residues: CASSLATGGSYEQYF.

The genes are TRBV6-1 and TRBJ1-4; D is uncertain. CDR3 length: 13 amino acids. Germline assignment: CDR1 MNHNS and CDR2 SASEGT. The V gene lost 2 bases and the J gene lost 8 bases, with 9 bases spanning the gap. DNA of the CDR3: TGTGCCAGCAGTGAAATAAGTGGCGAAAAACTGTTTTTT. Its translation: CASSEISGEKLFF.

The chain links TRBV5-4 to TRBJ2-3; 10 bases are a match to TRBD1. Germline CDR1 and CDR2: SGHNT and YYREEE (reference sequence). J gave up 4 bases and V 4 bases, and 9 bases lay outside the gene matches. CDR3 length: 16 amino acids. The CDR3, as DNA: TGTGCCAGCAGCACTCCGGGACAGGGGATGCCAGATACGCAGTATTTT. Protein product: CASSTPGQGMPDTQYF.

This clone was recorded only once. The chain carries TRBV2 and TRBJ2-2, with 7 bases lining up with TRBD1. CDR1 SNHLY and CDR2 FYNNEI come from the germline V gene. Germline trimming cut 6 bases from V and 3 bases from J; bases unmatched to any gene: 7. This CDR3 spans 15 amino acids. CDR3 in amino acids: CASRVGTVDTGELFF. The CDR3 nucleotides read TGTGCCAGCAGGGTAGGGACAGTCGACACCGGGGAGCTGTTTTTT.

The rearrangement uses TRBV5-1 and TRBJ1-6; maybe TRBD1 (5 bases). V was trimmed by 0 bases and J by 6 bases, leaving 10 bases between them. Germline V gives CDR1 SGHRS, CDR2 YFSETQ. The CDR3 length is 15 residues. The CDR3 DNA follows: TGCGCCAGCAGCTTGGGCGACAGTGTTAATTCACCCCTCCACTTT. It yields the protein CASSLGDSVNSPLHF.

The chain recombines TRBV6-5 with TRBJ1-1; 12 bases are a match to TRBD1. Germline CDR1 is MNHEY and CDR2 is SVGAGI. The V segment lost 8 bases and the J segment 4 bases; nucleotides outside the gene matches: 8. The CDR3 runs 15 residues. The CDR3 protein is CASSRDRGLGTEAFF. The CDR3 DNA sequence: TGTGCCAGCTCCCGGGACAGGGGGCTTGGCACTGAAGCTTTCTTT.

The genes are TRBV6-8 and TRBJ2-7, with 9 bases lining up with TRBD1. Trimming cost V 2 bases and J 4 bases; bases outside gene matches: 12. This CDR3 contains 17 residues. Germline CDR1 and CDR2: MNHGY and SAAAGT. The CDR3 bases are TGTGCCAGCAGTTACGGCCGTGGGACAGGGTACTGTTACGAGCAGTACTTC. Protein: CASSYGRGTGYCYEQYF.

DNA of the CDR3: TGCGCCAGCAGCCAAGTGCACACCAAAGAAGAGACCCAGTACTTC. This codes for CASSQVHTKEETQYF. The V call is TRBV4-1, the J call TRBJ2-5; D ambiguous. Germline CDR1 is MGHRA and CDR2 is YSYEKL. The CDR3 is made up of 15 amino acids. V lost 1 base and J lost 3, with 12 bases in between.

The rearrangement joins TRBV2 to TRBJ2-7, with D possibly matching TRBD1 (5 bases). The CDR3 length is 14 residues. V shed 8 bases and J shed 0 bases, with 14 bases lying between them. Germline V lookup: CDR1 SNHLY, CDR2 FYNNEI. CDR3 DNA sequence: TGTGCCAGCGTCGACAGTCCGGGCTCCTACGAGCAGTACTTC. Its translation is CASVDSPGSYEQYF.

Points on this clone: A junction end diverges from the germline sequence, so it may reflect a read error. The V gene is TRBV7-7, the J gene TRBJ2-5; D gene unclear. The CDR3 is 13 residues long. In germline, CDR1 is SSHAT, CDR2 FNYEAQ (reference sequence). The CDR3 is CASSLVGEETQYF. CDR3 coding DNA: TGTGCTAGCAGCTTAGTAGGAGAAGAGACCCAGTACTTC.

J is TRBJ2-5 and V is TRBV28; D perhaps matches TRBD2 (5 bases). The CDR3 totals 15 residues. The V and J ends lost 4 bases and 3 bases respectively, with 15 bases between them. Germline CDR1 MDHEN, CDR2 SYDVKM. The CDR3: CASSSPWRGKETQYF. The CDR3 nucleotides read TGTGCCAGCAGTTCGCCGTGGCGAGGGAAAGAGACCCAGTACTTC.

The CDR3 protein is CAWSEGGRLYEQFF. The CDR3 DNA follows: TGTGCCTGGAGTGAGGGCGGGAGGCTCTATGAGCAGTTCTTC. The chain couples TRBV30 to TRBJ2-1; 8 bases align to TRBD2. Germline trimming cut 1 base from V and 8 bases from J; bases unmatched to any gene: 7. Germline V CDR1 and CDR2: GTSNPN, SVGIG (reference sequence). This CDR3 has 14 amino acids.

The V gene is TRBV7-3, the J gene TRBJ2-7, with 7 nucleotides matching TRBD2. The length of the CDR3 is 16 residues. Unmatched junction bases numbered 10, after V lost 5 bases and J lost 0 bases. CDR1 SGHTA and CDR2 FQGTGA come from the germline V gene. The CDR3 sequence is CASSLASGAPSYEQYF. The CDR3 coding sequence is TGTGCCAGCAGCCTGGCAAGCGGGGCCCCCTCCTACGAGCAGTACTTC.

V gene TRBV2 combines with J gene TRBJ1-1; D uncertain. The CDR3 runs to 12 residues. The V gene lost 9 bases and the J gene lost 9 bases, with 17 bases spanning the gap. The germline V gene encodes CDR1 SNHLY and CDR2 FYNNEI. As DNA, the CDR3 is TGTGCCAGTGTCGGCCTAGTCGGCAAAGCTTTCTTT. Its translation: CASVGLVGKAFF.

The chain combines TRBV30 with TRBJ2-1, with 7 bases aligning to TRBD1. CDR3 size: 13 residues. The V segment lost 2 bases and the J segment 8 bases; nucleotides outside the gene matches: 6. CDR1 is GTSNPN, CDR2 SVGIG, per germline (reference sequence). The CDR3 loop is CAWSKKQGYEQFF. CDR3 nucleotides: TGTGCCTGGAGTAAAAAACAGGGGTATGAGCAGTTCTTC.

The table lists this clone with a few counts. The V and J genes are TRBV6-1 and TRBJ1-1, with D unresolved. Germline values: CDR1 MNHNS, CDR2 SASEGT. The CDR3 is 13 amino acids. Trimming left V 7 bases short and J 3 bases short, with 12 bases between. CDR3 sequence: CASNRVVDTEAFF. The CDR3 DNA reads TGTGCCAGCAACCGGGTGGTGGACACTGAAGCTTTCTTT.

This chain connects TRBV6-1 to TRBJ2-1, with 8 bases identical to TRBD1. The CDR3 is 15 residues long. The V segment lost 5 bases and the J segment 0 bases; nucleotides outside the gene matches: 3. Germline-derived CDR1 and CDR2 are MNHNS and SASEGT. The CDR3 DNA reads TGTGCCAGCAGTCCACAGGGGGGCTCCTACAATGAGCAGTTCTTC. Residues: CASSPQGGSYNEQFF.

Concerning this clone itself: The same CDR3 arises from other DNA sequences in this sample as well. CDR3 nucleotide sequence: TGTGCCAGCAGCGTAGGAGGTAGGGAGCAGTTCTTC. It codes for CASSVGGREQFF. The rearrangement joins TRBV9 to TRBJ2-1, with D unclear. This CDR3 spans 12 amino acids. Germline CDR1 and CDR2: SGDLS and YYNGEE. Trimming took 0 bases from V and 10 from J, leaving 8 bases between them. The variable domain in full, with the rest retrieved from reference TRBV9 and TRBJ2-1, is DSGVTQTPKHLITATGQRVTLRCSPRSGDLSVYWYQQSLDQGLQFLIQYYNGEERAKGNILERFSAQQFPDLHSELNLSSLELGDSALYFCASSVGGREQFFGPGTRLTVL.

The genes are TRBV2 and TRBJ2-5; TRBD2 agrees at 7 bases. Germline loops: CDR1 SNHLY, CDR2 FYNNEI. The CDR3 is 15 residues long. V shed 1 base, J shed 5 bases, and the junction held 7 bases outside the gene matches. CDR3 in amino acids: CASSEVAGEVETQYF. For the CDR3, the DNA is TGTGCCAGCAGTGAAGTTGCGGGAGAGGTCGAGACCCAGTACTTC.